This T cell receptor (beta chain) is from a study of T cell repertoires in cytomegalovirus infection. Overall study: Used in the study were CMV epitopes, some recently identified and HLA-C-restricted, others well-studied and HLA-B-restricted. It was the public TCR beta signatures that indicated both CMV infection and matching HLA type. Whole-study results and caveats: It was HLA-C-restricted CMV-specific TCR beta clonotypes that dominated the response ex vivo. Identification of carriers of CMV plus the relevant HLA was performed using cumulative public TCR beta family frequency.

With regard to this clonotype: Its antigen is undetermined. The junction shows a germline mismatch at one end, possibly a read error.

In germline, CDR1 is MGHRA, CDR2 YSYEKL. This CDR3 is built from 16 residues. TCRdb reanalysed the reads using MiXCR and keeps one entry per CDR3 protein. The sample lists 650,000 to 900,000 distinct CDR3 sequences; 30% to 35% were seen once. The sample in question was cultured CD8+ T cells from PBMCs, obtained from culture after CMV antigen stimulation. The chain is built from TRBV4-1 and TRBJ1-1, with D perhaps matching TRBD1 (5 bases). This TCR derives from a human donor in good health (CMV status not recorded). Some clones in this sample may be carry-over from other donors' samples. The DNA for the CDR3 is TGTGCCAGCAGCCAAGAATCGCAGGGCATGAACACTGAAGCTTTCTTT. Translated: CASSQESQGMNTEAFF.